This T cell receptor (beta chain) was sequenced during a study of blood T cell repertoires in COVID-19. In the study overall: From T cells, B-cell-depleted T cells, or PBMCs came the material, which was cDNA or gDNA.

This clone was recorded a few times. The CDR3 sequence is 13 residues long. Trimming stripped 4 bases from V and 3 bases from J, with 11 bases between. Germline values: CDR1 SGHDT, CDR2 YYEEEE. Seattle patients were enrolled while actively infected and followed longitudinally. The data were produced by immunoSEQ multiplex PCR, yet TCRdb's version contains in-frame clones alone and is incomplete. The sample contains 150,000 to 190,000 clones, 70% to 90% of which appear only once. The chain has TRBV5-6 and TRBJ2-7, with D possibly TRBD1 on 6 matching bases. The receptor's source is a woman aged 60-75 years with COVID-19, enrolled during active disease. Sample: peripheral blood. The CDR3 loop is CASSQTGSYEQYF. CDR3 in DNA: TGTGCCAGCAGCCAAACAGGGAGCTACGAGCAGTACTTC.